The following is a TCR beta chain sequence with its context. Its antigen is unknown. This sample stems from a study of T-cell memory formation after mild COVID-19. Study observations and caveats: Chiefly within CM and EM were the contracting CD4+ clones; CD8+ ones were within EMRA.

The CDR3 covers 13 residues. Germline CDR1 KGHSH, CDR2 LQKENI. V lost 1 base to trimming and J lost 3 bases, with 6 bases between them. TCRdb re-called the 5' RACE reads through MiXCR, storing one row per CDR3 protein. The sample lists hundreds of thousands of distinct CDR3 sequences, 15% to 20% occurring once. The chain links TRBV18 to TRBJ2-5, with unresolved D. The clonotype originates from an adult woman who had mild COVID-19 (a few samples of this study predate the infection). Cell type and time point are not known. Sequenced: PBMCs or a T cell subset sorted from them (not recorded which). The CDR3 here is CASSPRSKETQYF. CDR3 nucleotides: TGTGCCAGCTCACCACGGTCAAAAGAGACCCAGTACTTC.